This T cell receptor (beta chain) was identified during a study of shared clonotypes between healthy human individuals. Study summary: CD4 naive cells filled three plates per donor, CD4 memory three, CD8 naive two and CD8 memory one.

The data were produced by immunoSEQ multiplex PCR, yet TCRdb's version contains in-frame clones alone and is incomplete. The top ten hold 1.5% to 2% of the sample, which has 2 million to 2.5 million clones, 85% to 95% seen once. Naive CD8 cells lacked CD45RO, underwent positive selection for CCR7 and left out terminally differentiated effector memory CD45RA+ cells. The source material was naive CD8+ T cells from PBMCs. This clonotype was obtained from a young man in good health. Some clones in this sample may be carry-over from other donors' samples.

CDR3 in amino acids: CASSLDGEYNEKLFF. In nucleotides, the CDR3 is TGTGCCAGTAGCCTCGACGGTGAATATAATGAAAAACTGTTTTTT. The chain joins TRBV19 to TRBJ1-4; the D is unclear. The V end lost 6 bases, the J end lost 4 bases, and 15 bases lay between the germline ends. Per germline, CDR1 LNHDA and CDR2 SQIVND (reference sequence). The CDR3 runs to 15 residues.